This entry describes one T cell receptor (beta chain). Its binding antigen is unknown. The junction departs from the called germline gene at one end, perhaps through a read error. TCR CDR3 regions were amplified from genomic DNA by multiplex PCR using the deep immunoSEQ assay. Extracted genomic DNA from each cell subset was distributed evenly across all wells of several immunoSEQ 96-well plates, and each plate was treated as a replicate. For sorted subsets, around 200 ng genomic DNA, equal to some 28,000 T cell genomes, was loaded into each replicate PCR. The purified libraries were quantified using a Qubit 3.0 fluorometer, sized with a Bioanalyzer 2100, and then quantified again using the KAPA Library Quantification kit. A separate single-read 150-cycle Illumina NextSeq 550 flow cell was used to sequence each immunoSEQ 96-well plate. The paper's data handling went like this. Because only junctional sequences without quality scores were contained in the immunoSEQ output, filtering matching that applied to full-length reads could not be performed. To assign V/J genes and CDR3, sequences were annotated against IMGT germline references using PyIR, a Python wrapper for IgBLAST v1.9. Reads were filtered out if the reads had weak V/J assignments (E-value above 1e-6), no CDR3, stop codons, out-of-frame junctions, or ambiguous translated residues. V3J clonotypes were defined by identical inferred V gene, J gene, and CDR3 amino acid sequence. Percentage overlap between repertoires was computed as shared unique clonotypes divided by the size of the smaller repertoire. Richness of each repertoire was evaluated using RTK rarefaction, the Chao1 estimator, and Recon v2.1 estimates of unobserved clonotypes. Generation probabilities for all TCRbeta clonotypes obtained by the gDNA method from a few donors were computed using OLGA. TCRdb mirrors the immuneACCESS table, restricted to in-frame sequences. Some clones are absent from its copies; in checked studies, under half trace to an unresolved V gene, and the reason for the others is unknown. V and J calls and clone size are those listed in that table; D and trimming were worked out from the DNA. This sample holds some 95,000 clones; about 68% were observed only once. Jointly, the top ten make up around 41% of the sample.

The data derive from a study of shared clonotypes between healthy human individuals (dated by TCRdb to the early 2020s). A note on the overall study: A couple of women and three men aged 18 to 49 years were included in the cohort. To estimate repertoire size and how much clonotype sharing occurs between individuals, the study deeply sequenced the blood TCR repertoires of 5 or 6 healthy adults. To increase sequencing depth and limit assay-specific biases, TCR repertoire library preparation and sequencing were carried out by different laboratories using diverse techniques. For each donor, CD4 naive and CD4 memory were each given three plates, CD8 naive was given two plates, and CD8 memory was given one plate. Leukapheresis yielded between about 0.8 and 9.5 billion PBMCs per donor.

The donors were healthy, HIV-negative adults with no recently reported acute infections or vaccinations. Every donor was a Caucasian adult living in Nashville, Tennessee, USA. The CD8 memory samples were a combination of magnetically selected CD45RO+ cells and CCR7-negative CD45RA+ effector memory (TemRA) cells. Blood was obtained by leukapheresis, after which PBMCs were separated by Ficoll-Histopaque density gradient centrifugation and cryopreserved in liquid nitrogen vapor phase. Analytical flow cytometry was used to check the purity and quantity of each magnetically sorted T cell population. Genomic DNA was isolated from every sorted fraction and measured by UV absorbance on a Nanodrop 2000c. Sequences MNHNS (CDR1) and SASEGT (CDR2) are obtained from the germline V gene. Including cysteine and phenylalanine, the CDR3 has 12 amino acids. Only CDR3 DNA is held: 36 bases, read in frame from base 1.

Broad study findings and their caveats: Sampling was restricted to blood, and TCR repertoires in tissues likely differ from the TCR repertoires found in blood. Even with the large sequencing depth, rarefaction of the sorted-subset datasets indicated that sequencing was incomplete. Compared with non-shared clonotypes, the clonotypes found in all four sorted-subset donors had higher generation probabilities. Sharing across a handful of donors was observed for about 4.8% of naive CD4, less than 4% of naive CD8, over 2% of memory CD4, and roughly 0.4% of memory CD8 clonotypes. Based on pairwise subsampling, the degree of clonotype sharing among donors was expected to be affected by sequencing depth. Because the study included only a small number of donors, the genetic and exposure-history diversity represented was limited. Larger estimated clonotype richness was generally found for naive subsets than for memory subsets.

The rearranged segments are TRBV6-1 and TRBJ2-3; the D gene is not confidently resolved. The source of this sequence is a man aged 30 to 39 in good health. Sequencing input: memory CD8+ T cells sorted from blood. Reading the label with the study, this specimen's cell subset or site is: CD45RO+ cells pooled with CCR7-negative TemRA cells. The CDR3 loop reads CATSLTTDTQYF. The sequence in DNA is TGTGCCACCAGTCTAACCACAGATACGCAGTATTTT.